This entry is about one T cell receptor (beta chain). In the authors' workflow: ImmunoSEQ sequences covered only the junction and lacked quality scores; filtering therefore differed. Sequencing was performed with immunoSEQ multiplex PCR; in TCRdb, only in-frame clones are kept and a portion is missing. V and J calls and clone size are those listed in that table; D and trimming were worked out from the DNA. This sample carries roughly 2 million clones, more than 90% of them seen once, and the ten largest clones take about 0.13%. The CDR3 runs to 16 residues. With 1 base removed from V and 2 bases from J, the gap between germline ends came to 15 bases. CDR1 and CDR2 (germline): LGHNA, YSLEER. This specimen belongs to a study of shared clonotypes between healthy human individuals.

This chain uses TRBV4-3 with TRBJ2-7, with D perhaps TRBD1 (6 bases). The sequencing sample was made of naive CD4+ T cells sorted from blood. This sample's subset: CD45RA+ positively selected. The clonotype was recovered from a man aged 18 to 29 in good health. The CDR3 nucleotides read TGCGCCAGCAGCCAAGGAGCGCCGCGGACAGCCTACGAGCAGTACTTC. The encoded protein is CASSQGAPRTAYEQYF.